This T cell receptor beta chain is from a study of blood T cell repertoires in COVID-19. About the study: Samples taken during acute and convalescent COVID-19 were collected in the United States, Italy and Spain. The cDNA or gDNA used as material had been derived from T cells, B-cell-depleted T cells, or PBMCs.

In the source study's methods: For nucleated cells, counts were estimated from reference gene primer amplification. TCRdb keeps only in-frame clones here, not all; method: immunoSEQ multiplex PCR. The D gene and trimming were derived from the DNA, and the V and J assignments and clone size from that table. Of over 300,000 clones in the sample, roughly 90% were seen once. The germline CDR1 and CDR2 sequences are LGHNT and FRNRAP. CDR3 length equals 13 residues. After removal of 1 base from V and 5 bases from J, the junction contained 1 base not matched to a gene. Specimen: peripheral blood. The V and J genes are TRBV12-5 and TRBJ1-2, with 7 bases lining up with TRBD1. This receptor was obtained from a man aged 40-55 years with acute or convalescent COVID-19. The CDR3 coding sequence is TGTGCTAGTGGTTTGGAGGGGGCGTATGGCTACACCTTC. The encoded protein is CASGLEGAYGYTF. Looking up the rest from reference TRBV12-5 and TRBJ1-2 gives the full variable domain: DARVTQTPRHKVTEMGQEVTMRCQPILGHNTVFWYRQTMMQGLELLAYFRNRAPLDDSGMPKDRFSAEMPDATLATLKIQPSEPRDSAVYFCASGLEGAYGYTFGSGTRLTVV.